The next 21 T cell receptor beta chains were all read from a single sample in a study of OX40 agonist ivuxolimab in advanced cancers. Generated by immunoSEQ multiplex PCR, the TCRdb table keeps only in-frame clones and is missing some. Of 120,000 or so clones in the sample, roughly nine tenths were seen once. The sequences come from CD4+ or CD8+ T cells sorted from blood, collected in a trial of the OX40 agonist ivuxolimab. Every receptor here comes from an adult with an advanced solid tumor such as melanoma, head and neck, liver or kidney cancer.

The chain is built from TRBV6-5 and TRBJ2-3; D remains ambiguous. The germline V gene encodes CDR1 MNHEY and CDR2 SVGAGI. V shed 5 bases and J shed 2 bases, with 8 bases lying between them. The CDR3 is 13 residues long. The CDR3 DNA is TGTGCCAGCAGTCTCGTGATCACAGATACGCAGTATTTT. This sequence encodes CASSLVITDTQYF.

The genes are TRBV29-1 and TRBJ1-1; D not certain. Deletions cut 7 bases from V and 0 bases from J, with 12 bases between. The CDR3 spans 13 residues. Germline values: CDR1 SQVTM, CDR2 ANQGSEA. The CDR3 bases are TGCAGCGCTGCGACTACGTTGAACACTGAAGCTTTCTTT. It is translated as CSAATTLNTEAFF.

This chain joins TRBV11-2 and TRBJ2-1; 8 nucleotides agree with TRBD2. There are 14 residues in the CDR3. J was trimmed by 10 bases and V by 0 bases; bases with no gene match: 5. Germline V CDR1 and CDR2: SGHAT, FQNNGV. DNA for the CDR3: TGTGCCAGCAGCTTAGAGGTACTAGCGGTAGAGCAGTTCTTC. This codes for CASSLEVLAVEQFF.

CDR3 nucleotides: TGTGCCAGCAGAGAGGACATTTCGGCCCAGTACTTC. Its protein is CASREDISAQYF. The chain is built from TRBV2 and TRBJ2-5; maybe TRBD1 (5 bases). Per the germline V gene, CDR1 is SNHLY and CDR2 is FYNNEI. V gave up 6 bases and J gave up 9 bases, with 14 bases separating them. CDR3 length equals 12 residues.

This clone occurred once. The rearrangement joins TRBV5-1 to TRBJ2-3, with no clear D. Trimming cost V 0 bases and J 2 bases, with 10 bases left between them. The germline CDR1 and CDR2 sequences are SGHRS and YFSETQ. The CDR3 runs to 15 residues. CDR3 DNA sequence: TGCGCCAGCAGCTTGGCAGGAATTTTCACAGATACGCAGTATTTT. Protein: CASSLAGIFTDTQYF.

This chain connects TRBV5-4 to TRBJ2-3, with 8 nucleotides matching TRBD1. Germline V gene data show CDR1 as SGHNT and CDR2 as YYREEE (reference sequence). This CDR3 region has 15 residues. With 1 base clipped from V and 6 bases from J, the junction kept 7 bases outside the gene matches. CDR3 loop: CASSLSQGAMDTQYF. As DNA, the CDR3 is TGTGCCAGCAGCTTGAGCCAGGGGGCTATGGATACGCAGTATTTT.

The J gene is TRBJ2-1, the V gene TRBV15; tentatively, D is TRBD1 (6 bases). The ends were cut back, 6 bases at V and 6 bases at J, with 18 bases in the middle. This CDR3 has 15 residues. Germline assignment: CDR1 LNHNV and CDR2 YYDKDF (reference sequence). The CDR3 loop reads CATSPWTANVNEQFF. CDR3 DNA sequence: TGTGCCACCAGTCCCTGGACAGCTAACGTCAATGAGCAGTTCTTC.

This clone has just a few counts. The chain links TRBV19 to TRBJ2-7, with D perhaps TRBD1 or TRBD2 (5 bases each). Germline-derived CDR1 and CDR2 are LNHDA and SQIVND (reference sequence). This CDR3 is built from 16 residues. V gave up 5 bases and J gave up 0 bases, with 17 bases separating them. The CDR3 loop is CASSLQGPRGSYEQYF. The CDR3, as DNA: TGTGCCAGTAGTTTGCAGGGACCTAGAGGCTCCTACGAGCAGTACTTC.

CDR3 sequence reads: CAISESIHNEQFF. The DNA of the CDR3 is TGTGCCATCAGTGAGTCCATCCACAATGAGCAGTTCTTC. The chain links TRBV10-3 to TRBJ2-1; unclear D gene. V lost 0 bases, J lost 5 bases, and 5 bases lay in between. The CDR3 length is 13 residues. Germline CDR1 and CDR2: ENHRY and SYGVKD.

CDR3 loop: CASSPGLAGGAETQYF. The DNA for the CDR3 is TGTGCCAGTAGTCCGGGACTAGCGGGAGGGGCAGAGACCCAGTACTTC. This chain uses TRBV19 with TRBJ2-5; 16 nucleotides align to TRBD2. Germline assignment: CDR1 LNHDA and CDR2 SQIVND (reference sequence). The CDR3 is 16 residues long. V was clipped by 5 bases and J by 4 bases; unmatched bases: 4.

The chain links TRBV6-5 to TRBJ1-1; D unclear. The germline V gene has CDR1 MNHEY and CDR2 SVGAGI. V shed 0 bases and J shed 0 bases, with 11 bases lying between them. The CDR3 runs 16 residues. Here the CDR3 reads CASSYSAGRMNTEAFF. The CDR3, as DNA: TGTGCCAGCAGTTACTCGGCAGGCCGGATGAACACTGAAGCTTTCTTT.

This rearrangement joins TRBV6-1 to TRBJ2-7; 11 positions match TRBD2. The length of the CDR3 is 19 residues. Germline CDR1 and CDR2: MNHNS and SASEGT. The junction had 14 bases not matched to a gene; V was cut back by 4 bases and J by 0 bases. The CDR3 reads CASSGLLAGGSSSSYEQYF. In DNA, the CDR3 is TGTGCCAGCAGTGGACTCCTAGCGGGAGGTTCCTCGAGCTCCTACGAGCAGTACTTC.

The rearrangement uses TRBV5-6 and TRBJ2-5, with 11 bases matching TRBD2. The ends lost 6 bases at V and 2 bases at J; junction bases unmatched: 9. The V gene's germline CDR1 is SGHDT and CDR2 YYEEEE. The CDR3 has 16 amino acids. DNA of the CDR3: TGTGCCAGCAACACTCTAGCGGGAGGCGGACAAGAGACCCAGTACTTC. Translated: CASNTLAGGGQETQYF.

This rearrangement joins TRBV7-2 to TRBJ1-1; the D gene is possibly TRBD1 (5 bases). Germline V lookup: CDR1 SGHTA, CDR2 FQGNSA. The CDR3 is 12 residues long. V was cut by 0 bases and J by 7 bases, with 6 bases left in between. This CDR3 is CASSLAGGEAFF. CDR3 coding DNA: TGTGCCAGCAGCTTAGCGGGGGGTGAAGCTTTCTTT.

This chain joins TRBV7-2 and TRBJ1-3; D remains ambiguous. Trimming shortened V by 5 bases and J by 8 bases, and 13 bases separated the two germline ends. Germline V gene sequence: CDR1 SGHTA, CDR2 FQGNSA. This CDR3 is 13 amino acids long. CDR3 sequence: CASSPQVGDTIYF. The DNA for the CDR3 is TGTGCCAGCAGCCCCCAAGTGGGCGACACCATATATTTT.

The V and J genes are TRBV28 and TRBJ1-4; D is unclear. CDR1 MDHEN and CDR2 SYDVKM come from the germline V gene. The germline V and J ends were trimmed by 3 bases and 11 bases, with 7 bases remaining between them. The CDR3 runs to 11 residues. The CDR3 protein is CASSLFNKLFF. The CDR3, as DNA: TGTGCCAGCAGTTTGTTCAACAAACTGTTTTTT. Full variable domain (remainder filled in from reference TRBV28 and TRBJ1-4): DVKVTQSSRYLVKRTGEKVFLECVQDMDHENMFWYRQDPGLGLRLIYFSYDVKMKEKGDIPEGYSVSREKKERFSLILESASTNQTSMYLCASSLFNKLFFGSGTQLSVL.

This chain connects TRBV18 to TRBJ1-4; tentatively, D is TRBD1 (6 bases). V was pared by 6 bases and J by 3 bases, with 14 bases between. This CDR3 has 15 residues. Germline V gene data show CDR1 as KGHSH and CDR2 as LQKENI. CDR3: CASSLTGPANEKLFF. Written as DNA, the CDR3 is TGTGCCAGCTCTCTTACAGGGCCAGCTAATGAAAAACTGTTTTTT.

The V gene is TRBV11-2, the J gene TRBJ1-6; the D is unclear. The germline CDR1 and CDR2 sequences are SGHAT and FQNNGV. The CDR3 extends over 14 amino acids. The V end was cut by 7 bases, the J end by 6 bases, with 13 bases between. In DNA form, the CDR3 reads TGTGCCAGCACCAAAGAGACCTCTAATTCACCCCTCCACTTT. This gives the protein CASTKETSNSPLHF.

The gene calls are TRBV5-1 and TRBJ2-7; the match to TRBD1 covers 7 bases. Germline values: CDR1 SGHRS, CDR2 YFSETQ. This CDR3 is built from 16 residues. Germline trimming cut 0 bases from V and 5 bases from J; bases unmatched to any gene: 11. CDR3 bases: TGCGCCAGCAGCTTGGAGAGGGGGCTGGTAGTCCACGAGCAGTACTTC. Translating gives CASSLERGLVVHEQYF. Full variable domain (rest looked up from reference TRBV5-1 and TRBJ2-7): KAGVTQTPRYLIKTRGQQVTLSCSPISGHRSVSWYQQTPGQGLQFLFEYFSETQRNKGNFPGRFSGRQFSNSRSEMNVSTLELGDSALYLCASSLERGLVVHEQYFGPGTRLTVT.

The chain joins TRBV28 to TRBJ1-1; D unclear. This CDR3 contains 13 residues. V lost 10 bases, J lost 2 bases, and 14 bases lay in between. From germline, CDR1 is MDHEN and CDR2 SYDVKM. DNA of the CDR3: TGTGCCATTGCCTATCCGTTCAACACTGAAGCTTTCTTT. Protein product: CAIAYPFNTEAFF.

The rearrangement links TRBV7-2 to TRBJ1-1, with 9 positions matching TRBD1. There are 15 residues in the CDR3. With 5 bases clipped from V and 1 base from J, the junction kept 5 bases outside the gene matches. Germline CDR1 SGHTA, CDR2 FQGNSA. The CDR3, as DNA: TGTGCCAGCAGCCGGGACAGGGTTCGGAACACTGAAGCTTTCTTT. Translated: CASSRDRVRNTEAFF.